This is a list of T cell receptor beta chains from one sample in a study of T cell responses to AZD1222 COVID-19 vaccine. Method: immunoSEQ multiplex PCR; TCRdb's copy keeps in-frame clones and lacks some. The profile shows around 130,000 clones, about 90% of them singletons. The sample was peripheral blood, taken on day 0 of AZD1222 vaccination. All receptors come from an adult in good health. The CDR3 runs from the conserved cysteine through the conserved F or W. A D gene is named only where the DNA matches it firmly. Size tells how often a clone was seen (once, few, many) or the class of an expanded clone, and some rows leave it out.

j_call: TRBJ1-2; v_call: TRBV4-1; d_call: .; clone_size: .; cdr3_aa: CASSQEGSRNGYTF; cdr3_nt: TGCGCCAGCAGCCAAGAAGGGTCTAGGAATGGCTACACCTTC
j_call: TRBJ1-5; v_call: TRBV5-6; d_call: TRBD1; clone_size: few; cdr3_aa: CASSFHDRVPRNQPQHF; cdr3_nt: TGTGCCAGCAGCTTCCACGACAGGGTTCCGCGCAATCAGCCCCAGCATTTT
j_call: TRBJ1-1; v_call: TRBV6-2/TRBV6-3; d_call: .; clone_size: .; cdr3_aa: CASSYFTFPEPKAFF; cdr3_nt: TGTGCCAGCAGTTACTTTACGTTCCCCGAGCCCAAAGCTTTCTTT
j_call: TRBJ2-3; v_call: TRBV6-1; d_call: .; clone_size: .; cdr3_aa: CASSEGWGRTQYF; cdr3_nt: TGTGCCAGCAGTGAGGGGTGGGGGCGTACGCAGTATTTT
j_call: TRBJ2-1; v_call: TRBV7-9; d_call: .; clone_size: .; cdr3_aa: CASSQIRGDWNEQFF; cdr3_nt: TGTGCCAGCAGCCAAATACGCGGGGACTGGAATGAGCAGTTCTTC
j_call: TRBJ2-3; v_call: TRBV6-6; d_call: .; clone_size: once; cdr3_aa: CASTRDATDTQYF; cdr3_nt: TGTGCCAGCACAAGGGACGCAACAGATACGCAGTATTTT
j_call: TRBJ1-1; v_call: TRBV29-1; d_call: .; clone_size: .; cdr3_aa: CSVGGFTEAFF; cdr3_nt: TGCAGCGTTGGGGGGTTCACTGAAGCTTTCTTT
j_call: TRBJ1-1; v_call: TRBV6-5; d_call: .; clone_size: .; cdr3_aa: CASINQGNTEAFF; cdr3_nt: TGTGCCAGTATCAACCAGGGGAACACTGAAGCTTTCTTT
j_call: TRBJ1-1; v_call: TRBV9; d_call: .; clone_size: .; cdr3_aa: CASSVGTNTEAFF; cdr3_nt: TGTGCCAGCAGCGTAGGGACGAACACTGAAGCTTTCTTT
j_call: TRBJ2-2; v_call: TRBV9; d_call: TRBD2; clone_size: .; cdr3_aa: CASSTGTSGYGELFF; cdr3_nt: TGTGCCAGCAGCACTGGGACTAGCGGGTACGGGGAGCTGTTTTTT
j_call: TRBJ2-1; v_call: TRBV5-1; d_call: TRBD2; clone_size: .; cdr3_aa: CASSPEAGGPNEQFF; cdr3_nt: TGCGCCAGCAGCCCAGAAGCGGGAGGGCCGAATGAGCAGTTCTTC
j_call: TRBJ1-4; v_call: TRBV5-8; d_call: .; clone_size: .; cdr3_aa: CASSLGALKAPEKLFF; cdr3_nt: TGTGCCAGCAGCCTCGGAGCGCTTAAAGCCCCTGAAAAACTGTTTTTT
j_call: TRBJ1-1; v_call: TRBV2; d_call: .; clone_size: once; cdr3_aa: CASGTAWHTEAFF; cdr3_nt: TGTGCCAGCGGTACGGCATGGCACACTGAAGCTTTCTTT
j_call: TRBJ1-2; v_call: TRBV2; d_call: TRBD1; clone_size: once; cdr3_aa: CASSETLGTVYGYTF; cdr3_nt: TGTGCCAGCAGTGAAACCCTAGGGACAGTTTATGGCTACACCTTC
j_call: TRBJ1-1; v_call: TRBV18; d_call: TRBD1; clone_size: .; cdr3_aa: CASSPNRGLETEAFF; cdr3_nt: TGTGCCAGCTCACCGAACAGGGGGCTTGAGACTGAAGCTTTCTTT